Included here is one T cell receptor beta chain sequence, with context. The antigen is undetermined. The junction and the germline gene differ at one end; a read error may be behind it. Germline V gives CDR1 LGHNA, CDR2 YSLEER. The CDR3 runs to 13 residues. These data originate in a study of post-analysis software for immune sequencing data. Background on the study: Patients had relapsing-remitting, secondary progressive or progressive-relapsing multiple sclerosis; some lacked subtype.

Unique molecular identifiers had been added to the TCR beta cDNA libraries. When about 1 to 11 million T cells were used, they gave roughly 500,000 cDNA molecules. TCRdb fed the PCR reads into MiXCR, producing one record per CDR3 protein. The sample yields a few hundred thousand distinct CDR3 sequences, under 55% seen once. Study-level points and caveats: Patients showed TRBV5-6, TRBV5-1 and TRBV20-1 among 4 or 5 TRBV segments more frequent than in controls. Samples prepared in the same batch strongly co-clustered by F measure.

The sequence was collected from a girl between 5 and 17 years old with multiple sclerosis. The sequencing sample was made of blood. The chain has TRBV4-3 and TRBJ2-5; no definite D call. CDR3 in amino acids: CACSSLLQETQYF. The CDR3, as DNA: TGCGCCTGCAGCAGCCTCCTCCAAGAGACCCAGTACTTC.